These 4 T cell receptor beta chains were sequenced from one sample in a study of cytomegalovirus exposure and HLA in healthy donors. Sequenced by immunoSEQ multiplex PCR; TCRdb stores in-frame clones only, minus some. This table holds 140,000 to 150,000 clones, approximately 93% found once. The sequencing input was PBMCs. Receptors originate from a man aged 18 to 29 in good health and CMV-seronegative.

The V gene is TRBV21-1, the J gene TRBJ2-7; the D call of TRBD2 is as the table states it, not checked on the DNA. TRBV21-1 is described as a pseudogene. This CDR3 spans 16 amino acids. CDR3: CASSMLPLAGTYEQYF. The CDR3 nucleotides are TGTGCCAGCAGCATGCTCCCACTAGCGGGAACCTACGAGCAGTACTTC.

The chain uses TRBV5-6 and TRBJ2-2; tentative D call: TRBD2 (6 bases). This CDR3 is built from 15 residues. The V end lost 0 bases, the J end lost 7 bases, and 13 bases lay between the germline ends. CDR1 and CDR2 from the germline V gene are SGHDT and YYEEEE. The CDR3 DNA reads as TGTGCCAGCAGCTTGGAACTGGGGGGTGTCGGGGAGCTGTTTTTT. Translated: CASSLELGGVGELFF.

The chain has TRBV13 and TRBJ1-5; maybe TRBD1 (6 bases). The CDR3 is made up of 16 amino acids. V lost 6 bases and J 0 bases, leaving 15 bases between the germline ends. Germline CDR1 reads PRHDT; CDR2 reads FYEKMQ (reference sequence). The CDR3, as DNA: TGTGCCAGCAGTTGGGGCAGGGGTGGTAGCAATCAGCCCCAGCATTTT. The encoded protein is CASSWGRGGSNQPQHF.

The chain employs TRBV11-3 and TRBJ2-2; tentatively, D is TRBD1 (6 bases). The V end lost 8 bases, the J end lost 4 bases, and 14 bases lay between the germline ends. The CDR3 sequence is 14 residues long. Germline V gene data show CDR1 as SGHNT and CDR2 as YENEEA. The CDR3 DNA sequence: TGTGCCAGCGGCCGGGACATCGGCACCGGGGAGCTGTTTTTT. This encodes CASGRDIGTGELFF.